The 11 T cell receptor beta chains below were found in one sample sequenced in a study of memory CD8 T cells in hepatitis C reinfection. Time point noted: pre-reinfection, 55 to 20 weeks before reinfection detection. Sorted cells were sequenced directly ex vivo without any in vitro expansion. The data were produced by immunoSEQ multiplex PCR, yet TCRdb's version contains in-frame clones alone and is incomplete. The sample gives roughly 300 clones, roughly 70% of which show up once; about a fifth is in the top ten. The sample was HCV tetramer-positive CD8+ T cells sorted from blood. The receptors originated from a young man with hepatitis C virus infection.

CDR3 nucleotides: TGTGCCAGCAGTGAATATGTGGGAGTAGGGCAGCCCCAGCATTTT. Protein: CASSEYVGVGQPQHF. The chain combines TRBV25-1 with TRBJ1-5; D call uncertain. The CDR3 runs to 15 residues. CDR1 is MGHDK, CDR2 SYGVNS, per germline. The V end lost 0 bases, the J end lost 7 bases, and 13 bases lay between the germline ends.

V usage is TRBV2 and J usage is TRBJ2-1; 10 bases agree with TRBD1. The CDR3 covers 20 residues. Germline trimming cut 6 bases from V and 4 bases from J; bases unmatched to any gene: 21. Germline values: CDR1 SNHLY, CDR2 FYNNEI. The CDR3 DNA follows: TGTGCCAGCAGCCCCCTCCCGGGACAGGGGACCCAAGAAAGATACAATGAGCAGTTCTTC. Its translation: CASSPLPGQGTQERYNEQFF.

V and J are TRBV6-5 and TRBJ1-2; a possible D gene is TRBD1 (5 bases). V gave up 4 bases and J gave up 8 bases, with 14 bases separating them. Germline V gene data show CDR1 as MNHEY and CDR2 as SVGAGI. CDR3 size: 13 residues. The CDR3 here is CASSSLQGQGYTF. The CDR3 DNA follows: TGTGCCAGCAGTTCCCTCCAGGGTCAGGGCTACACCTTC.

The genes are TRBV27 and TRBJ1-1; D gene uncertain. Between the trimmed V and J ends, which lost 2 bases and 1 base, there was a span of 14 bases. This CDR3 is 16 amino acids long. The germline V gene encodes CDR1 MNHEY and CDR2 SMNVEV (reference sequence). CDR3 DNA: TGTGCCAGCAGTTTACAGCCTGGACTTACGAACACTGAAGCTTTCTTT. It codes for CASSLQPGLTNTEAFF.

This chain links TRBV2 with TRBJ2-7, with 14 bases matching TRBD2. Germline CDR1 and CDR2: SNHLY and FYNNEI. The CDR3 runs 18 residues. J gave up 0 bases and V 1 base, and 5 bases lay outside the gene matches. The DNA of the CDR3 is TGTGCCAGCAGTGAAGTTCCCGGGACTAGCGGGAGCTCCTACGAGCAGTACTTC. It encodes CASSEVPGTSGSSYEQYF.

This clone has just a few counts. The rearrangement joins TRBV28 to TRBJ1-1; TRBD1 matches at 8 bases. Germline CDR1 reads MDHEN; CDR2 reads SYDVKM. J lost 4 bases, V lost 7 bases, and 5 bases had no gene match. CDR3 length: 13 residues. Written as DNA, the CDR3 is TGTGCCAGCAACCAGGGGGCGGGCACTGAAGCTTTCTTT. Its protein is CASNQGAGTEAFF.

The chain has TRBV7-5 and TRBJ2-2; the table names TRBD2, a call not compared with the DNA. TRBV7-5 is labeled a pseudogene. The CDR3 totals 13 residues. CDR3 in DNA: TGTGCCAGCCTGGAGGAGGACACCGGGGAGCTGTTTTTT. It translates to CASLEEDTGELFF.

CDR3 DNA: TGTGCCAGCAGCCCGGGAGGGGGCGCGGGAGGCTACACCTTC. Protein product: CASSPGGGAGGYTF. The rearrangement links TRBV27 to TRBJ1-2; TRBD1 matches 7 bases. This CDR3 is 14 amino acids long. The V and J ends lost 6 bases and 8 bases, in that order; junction bases with no gene match: 12. Germline V gives CDR1 MNHEY, CDR2 SMNVEV (reference sequence).

This clone was detected a few times. This chain connects TRBV28 to TRBJ1-2; possible D gene TRBD1, 6 bases. Germline loops: CDR1 MDHEN, CDR2 SYDVKM. This CDR3 comprises 13 residues. The V end was cut by 7 bases, the J end by 5 bases, with 14 bases between. The CDR3 sequence is CASTLTGLYGYTF. The CDR3 DNA is TGTGCCAGCACCTTAACAGGGTTGTATGGCTACACCTTC.

This clone occurred a few times. CDR3 loop: CASSESTGQAEGYTF. In nucleotides, the CDR3 is TGCGCCAGCAGTGAGTCGACAGGGCAAGCGGAGGGCTACACCTTC. The rearrangement uses TRBV10-1 and TRBJ1-2; 7 bases align to TRBD1. J lost 8 bases, V lost 0 bases, and 9 bases had no gene match. CDR1 is WNHNN, CDR2 SYGVQD, per germline (reference sequence). This CDR3 has 15 residues.

The J gene is TRBJ2-1, the V gene TRBV2; TRBD2 aligns across 10 bases. The CDR3 has 16 amino acids. Trimming removed 6 bases from V and 6 bases from J; junction bases left unmatched: 11. Germline CDR1 reads SNHLY; CDR2 reads FYNNEI. CDR3 DNA: TGTGCCAGCAGCGGGAGGACTAGCGGAGAGCCCAATGAGCAGTTCTTC. Translating it yields CASSGRTSGEPNEQFF.